This paragraph reports one T cell receptor (beta chain). As originally analysed: Reference gene primer amplification gave nucleated cell count estimates. Profiling relied on immunoSEQ multiplex PCR, and the TCRdb table lists in-frame clones only, not all of them. V, J and clone size derive from that table, while D and trimming were established from the DNA sequence. Here the sample spans around 180,000 clones, less than 85% being singletons. Participant-given clinical history determined each cohort assignment. These data are taken from a study of blood T cell repertoires in COVID-19. The overall study: Acute and convalescent COVID-19 specimens originated in the United States, Italy and Spain. Sources were T cells, B-cell-depleted T cells, or PBMCs; the material itself was cDNA or gDNA.

The sequenced sample was PBMCs or T cells enriched from blood (not recorded which). This receptor was obtained from a man aged 50-59 years who had recovered from COVID-19.

The DNA for the CDR3 is TGTGCCAGCAGCTTGAACGGTCCGCCCCAGCATTTT. It specifies CASSLNGPPQHF. V is TRBV7-8 and J is TRBJ1-5; D gene unclear. This CDR3 has 12 amino acids. V shed 3 bases and J shed 9 bases, with 9 bases lying between them. CDR1 is SGHVS and CDR2 is FQNEAQ in the germline V gene.